Listed below are T cell receptor beta chains from one sample, sequenced in a study of T-cell memory formation after mild COVID-19. TCRdb processed the 5' RACE reads anew with MiXCR; each CDR3 protein has one entry. This table has tens of thousands of distinct CDR3 sequences, 12% appearing once. The sequenced sample consisted of PBMCs or a T cell subset sorted from them (not recorded which). The receptors originated from a man in his late teens or twenties who had mild COVID-19 (a few samples of this study predate the infection). Cell type and time point are not known. The CDR3 runs from the conserved cysteine through the conserved F or W. Fields, in order: clone size, D gene, J gene, V gene, CDR3 protein, CDR3 DNA. A D gene is named only where the DNA matches it firmly. Expanded clones are given a class, and other clones once, few, many or no size at all.

abundance: many; d_gene: -; j_gene: TRBJ2-3; v_gene: TRBV7-3; CDR3aa: CASSLTGSHTDTQYF; CDR3nt: TGTGCCAGCAGCTTAACGGGTAGCCACACAGATACGCAGTATTTT
abundance: many; d_gene: -; j_gene: TRBJ2-3; v_gene: TRBV7-3; CDR3aa: CASSPLITDTQYF; CDR3nt: TGTGCCAGCAGCCCGTTGATCACAGATACGCAGTATTTT
abundance: -; d_gene: TRBD1; j_gene: TRBJ1-1; v_gene: TRBV29-1; CDR3aa: CSVEWDRVHTEAFF; CDR3nt: TGCAGCGTTGAGTGGGACAGGGTCCACACTGAAGCTTTCTTT
abundance: few; d_gene: -; j_gene: TRBJ2-1; v_gene: TRBV7-2; CDR3aa: CASSIWVDNEQFF; CDR3nt: TGTGCCAGCAGCATATGGGTCGACAATGAGCAGTTCTTC
abundance: -; d_gene: TRBD1; j_gene: TRBJ2-1; v_gene: TRBV6-1; CDR3aa: CASSEGTGKSRNEQFF; CDR3nt: TGTGCCAGCAGTGAAGGGACAGGGAAAAGTCGCAATGAGCAGTTCTTC
abundance: large; d_gene: -; j_gene: TRBJ1-2; v_gene: TRBV6-5; CDR3aa: CASSLYTGTPNGYTF; CDR3nt: TGTGCCAGCAGCCTATACACCGGGACCCCTAATGGCTACACCTTC
abundance: -; d_gene: TRBD1; j_gene: TRBJ1-1; v_gene: TRBV18; CDR3aa: CASSPDRAHEAFF; CDR3nt: TGTGCCAGCTCACCAGACAGGGCCCATGAAGCTTTCTTT
abundance: few; d_gene: -; j_gene: TRBJ2-1; v_gene: TRBV20-1; CDR3aa: CSAQKDPHEQFF; CDR3nt: TGCAGTGCTCAAAAGGATCCCCATGAGCAGTTCTTC
abundance: -; d_gene: -; j_gene: TRBJ2-1; v_gene: TRBV6-2/TRBV6-3; CDR3aa: CASSPWSGLSYNEQFF; CDR3nt: TGTGCCAGCAGCCCATGGAGCGGGCTCTCCTACAATGAGCAGTTCTTC
abundance: few; d_gene: -; j_gene: TRBJ2-2; v_gene: TRBV11-1; CDR3aa: CASSLYETGELFF; CDR3nt: TGTGCCAGCAGCTTATACGAAACCGGGGAGCTGTTTTTT
abundance: few; d_gene: -; j_gene: TRBJ1-5; v_gene: TRBV7-9; CDR3aa: CASSPPMGNQPQHF; CDR3nt: TGTGCCAGCAGTCCACCAATGGGCAATCAGCCCCAGCATTTT
abundance: many; d_gene: -; j_gene: TRBJ1-5; v_gene: TRBV27; CDR3aa: CASSLFSQGGHQPQHF; CDR3nt: TGTGCCAGCAGTTTATTTAGCCAGGGTGGGCATCAGCCCCAGCATTTT
abundance: many; d_gene: TRBD1; j_gene: TRBJ2-3; v_gene: TRBV18; CDR3aa: CASSRQGATDTQYF; CDR3nt: TGTGCCAGCTCAAGGCAGGGGGCGACAGATACGCAGTATTTT
abundance: -; d_gene: -; j_gene: TRBJ2-3; v_gene: TRBV6-2/TRBV6-3; CDR3aa: CASSYSKAGTDTQYF; CDR3nt: TGTGCCAGCAGTTACTCGAAGGCAGGCACAGATACGCAGTATTTT
abundance: -; d_gene: -; j_gene: TRBJ1-3; v_gene: TRBV5-5; CDR3aa: CASSLYNGNTIYF; CDR3nt: TGTGCCAGCAGCTTGTATAACGGAAACACCATATATTTT
abundance: few; d_gene: TRBD1; j_gene: TRBJ2-2; v_gene: TRBV18; CDR3aa: CASSSPGQNSGELFF; CDR3nt: TGTGCCAGCTCATCCCCGGGACAGAACTCCGGGGAGCTGTTTTTT
abundance: -; d_gene: TRBD2; j_gene: TRBJ2-5; v_gene: TRBV9; CDR3aa: CASSVTSGGWETQYF; CDR3nt: TGTGCCAGCAGCGTTACTAGCGGGGGATGGGAGACCCAGTACTTC
abundance: many; d_gene: TRBD1; j_gene: TRBJ2-5; v_gene: TRBV12-3/TRBV12-4; CDR3aa: CASRPTGGLRETQYF; CDR3nt: TGTGCCAGCAGGCCTACAGGGGGCTTGCGGGAGACCCAGTACTTC
abundance: -; d_gene: -; j_gene: TRBJ2-3; v_gene: TRBV6-4; CDR3aa: CASSDGGASDTQYF; CDR3nt: TGTGCCAGCAGTGACGGGGGGGCCTCAGATACGCAGTATTTT
abundance: -; d_gene: -; j_gene: TRBJ1-5; v_gene: TRBV20-1; CDR3aa: CSAGSRQSNQPQHF; CDR3nt: TGCAGTGCTGGATCCCGACAGAGCAATCAGCCCCAGCATTTT